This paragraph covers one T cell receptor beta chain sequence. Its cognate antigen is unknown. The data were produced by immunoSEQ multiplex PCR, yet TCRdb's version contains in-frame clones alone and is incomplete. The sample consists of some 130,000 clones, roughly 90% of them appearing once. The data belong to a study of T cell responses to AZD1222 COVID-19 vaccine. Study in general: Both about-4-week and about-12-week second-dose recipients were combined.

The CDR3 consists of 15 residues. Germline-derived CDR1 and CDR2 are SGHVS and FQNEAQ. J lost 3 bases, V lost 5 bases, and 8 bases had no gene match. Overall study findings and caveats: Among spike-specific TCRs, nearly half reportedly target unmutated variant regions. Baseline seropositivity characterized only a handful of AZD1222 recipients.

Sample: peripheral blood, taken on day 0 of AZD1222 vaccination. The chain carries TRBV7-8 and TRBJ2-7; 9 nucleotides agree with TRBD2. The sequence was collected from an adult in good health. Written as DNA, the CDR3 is TGTGCCAGCAGCCCCCAGCGGGGGGCTAACTACGAGCAGTACTTC. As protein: CASSPQRGANYEQYF.